The rows below give T cell receptor beta chains drawn from one sample of a study of blood T cell repertoires in COVID-19. Produced via immunoSEQ multiplex PCR; TCRdb's table is partial and in-frame only. The sample shows under 200,000 clones, roughly nine tenths of them seen only once. The sequenced sample consisted of peripheral blood. The receptors were gathered from a man aged 55-75 years with acute or convalescent COVID-19. Each CDR3 is given with its conserved first and last residue.

CDR3 protein | J gene | V gene
CASIGSGRGGTGELFF | TRBJ2-2 | TRBV28
CASSLAPRGVVGGYTF | TRBJ1-2 | TRBV2
CASSFHRSGGSTDTQYF | TRBJ2-3 | TRBV7-9
CASSQLGGGSGNTIYF | TRBJ1-3 | TRBV14
CASSRGAREPTGELFF | TRBJ2-2 | TRBV5-4
CASSLPVDYGYTF | TRBJ1-2 | TRBV5-4
CASSRKLAASSYNEQFF | TRBJ2-1 | TRBV3-1/TRBV3-2
CATSDSGRGHGYTF | TRBJ1-2 | TRBV24-1
CASIMNTEAFF | TRBJ1-1 | TRBV28
CASTLPRGSGANVLTF | TRBJ2-6 | TRBV19
CASSLFGAGTGELFF | TRBJ2-2 | TRBV5-5
CASRRAFSTDTQYF | TRBJ2-3 | TRBV6-5
CASSVATGPSNTGELFF | TRBJ2-2 | TRBV9
CASSLTGTGGHGYTF | TRBJ1-2 | TRBV28
CASGSGGRTDTQYF | TRBJ2-3 | TRBV12-5
CAWSLDFSTDTQYF | TRBJ2-3 | TRBV30
CASKVDREYNEQFF | TRBJ2-1 | TRBV6-5
CATRGVMAEAFF | TRBJ1-1 | TRBV7-9
CASGPDRVYEQYF | TRBJ2-7 | TRBV11-2
CASSLAGPGNTIYF | TRBJ1-3 | TRBV5-5
CASRKQDRARNSEAFF | TRBJ1-1 | TRBV5-1
CASLRQGPNQPQHF | TRBJ1-5 | TRBV6-5
CSAGGARDVEYEQYF | TRBJ2-7 | TRBV29-1
CASSLSQGGQPQHF | TRBJ1-5 | TRBV7-2
CASSPRTISTDTQYF | TRBJ2-3 | TRBV18
CASSFTPLGHLYGSPLHF | TRBJ1-6 | TRBV7-8
CAWDRGNNSPLHF | TRBJ1-6 | TRBV30
CAWSPGTDNSPLHF | TRBJ1-6 | TRBV30